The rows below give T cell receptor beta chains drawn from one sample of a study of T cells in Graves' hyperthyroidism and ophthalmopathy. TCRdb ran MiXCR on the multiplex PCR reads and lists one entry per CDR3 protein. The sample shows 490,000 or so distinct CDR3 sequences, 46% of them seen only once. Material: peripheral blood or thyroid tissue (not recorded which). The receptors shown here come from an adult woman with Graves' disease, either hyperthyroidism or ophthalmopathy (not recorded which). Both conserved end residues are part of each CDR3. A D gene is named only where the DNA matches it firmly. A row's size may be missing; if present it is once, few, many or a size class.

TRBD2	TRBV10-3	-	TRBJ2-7	CASSTSGYEQYF	TGTGCCAGCTCGACTAGCGGCTACGAGCAGTACTTC
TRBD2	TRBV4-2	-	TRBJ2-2	CASSQDGTSGTGELFF	TGTGCCAGCAGCCAAGATGGGACTAGCGGCACCGGGGAGCTGTTTTTT
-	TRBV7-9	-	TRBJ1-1	CASSFTRGRATEAFF	TGTGCCAGCAGCTTCACCAGGGGTCGGGCCACTGAAGCTTTCTTT
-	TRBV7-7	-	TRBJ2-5	CASSPLAIQETQYF	TGTGCTAGCAGCCCTCTAGCGATACAAGAGACCCAGTACTTC
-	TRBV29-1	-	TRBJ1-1	CSHRRGGTEAFF	TGCAGTCACCGACGGGGGGGCACTGAAGCTTTCTTT
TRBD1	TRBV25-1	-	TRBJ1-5	CASSDGSGGNQPQHF	TGTGCCAGCAGTGATGGGTCAGGGGGAAATCAGCCCCAGCATTTT
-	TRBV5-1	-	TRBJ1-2	CASSAPDTSGDDGYTF	TGCGCCAGCAGCGCCCCTGACACTTCCGGGGACGATGGCTACACCTTC
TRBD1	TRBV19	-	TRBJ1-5	CASSYPGQLKKDSNQPQHF	TGTGCCAGTAGTTACCCGGGACAGCTAAAAAAAGATAGCAATCAGCCCCAGCATTTT
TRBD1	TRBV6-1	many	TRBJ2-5	CASSMDRGLSETQYF	TGTGCCAGCAGCATGGACAGGGGGCTGAGTGAGACCCAGTACTTC
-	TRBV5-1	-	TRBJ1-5	CASSLRASGQPQHF	TGCGCCAGCAGCTTGCGGGCTAGCGGGCAGCCCCAGCATTTT
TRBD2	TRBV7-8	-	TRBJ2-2	CASRGVAGRTGELFF	TGTGCCAGCAGAGGGGTAGCGGGTCGTACCGGGGAGCTGTTTTTT
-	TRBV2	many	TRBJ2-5	CASEEEATQYF	TGTGCCAGCGAGGAGGAGGCGACCCAGTACTTC
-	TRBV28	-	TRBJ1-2	CASSQGLRGYTF	TGTGCCAGCAGTCAAGGCCTTAGGGGCTACACCTTC
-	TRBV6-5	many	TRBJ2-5	CASSYDGETQYF	TGTGCCAGCAGTTACGATGGAGAGACCCAGTACTTC
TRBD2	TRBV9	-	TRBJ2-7	CTSEAGSGSYEQYF	TGTACCAGCGAGGCGGGTAGCGGGAGCTACGAGCAGTACTTC
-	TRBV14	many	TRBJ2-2	CASSLRLVGELFF	TGTGCCAGCAGCCTACGATTGGTCGGGGAGCTGTTTTTT
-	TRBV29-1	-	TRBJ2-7	CSSETGRSDEQYF	TGCAGCAGTGAAACGGGACGGAGTGACGAGCAGTACTTC
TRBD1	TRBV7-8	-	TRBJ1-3	CASSFGTENTIYF	TGTGCCAGCAGCTTCGGGACAGAAAACACCATATATTTT
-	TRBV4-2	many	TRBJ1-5	CASSQDPGDLNQPQHF	TGTGCCAGCAGCCAAGATCCCGGGGACCTCAATCAGCCCCAGCATTTT
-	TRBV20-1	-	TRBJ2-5	CSARTGTHNQPQYF	TGCAGTGCTAGAACCGGGACACACAATCAGCCCCAGTACTTC
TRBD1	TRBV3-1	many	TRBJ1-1	CASSQRGRGAFF	TGTGCCAGCAGCCAAAGGGGGCGGGGAGCTTTCTTT
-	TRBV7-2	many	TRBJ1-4	CASSTRQSGKLFF	TGTGCCAGCAGCACAAGACAGAGTGGAAAACTGTTTTTT
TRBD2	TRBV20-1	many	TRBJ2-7	CSARSLSGTSGYEQYF	TGCAGTGCTAGATCGCTTTCCGGGACTAGCGGCTACGAGCAGTACTTC
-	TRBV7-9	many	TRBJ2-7	CASSLGVSRGEQYF	TGTGCCAGCAGCTTAGGGGTTAGCCGCGGGGAGCAGTACTTC
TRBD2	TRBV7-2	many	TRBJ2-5	CASSLSGAQGETQYF	TGTGCCAGCAGCCTTAGCGGGGCCCAAGGGGAGACCCAGTACTTC
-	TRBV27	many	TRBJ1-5	CASSSGFDQPQHF	TGTGCCAGCAGTTCCGGATTTGATCAGCCCCAGCATTTT
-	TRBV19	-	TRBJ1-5	CATRLSAGNQPQHF	TGTGCCACCCGTCTATCAGCAGGCAATCAGCCCCAGCATTTT
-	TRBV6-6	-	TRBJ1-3	CASRTARQLSGNTIYF	TGTGCCAGCAGGACGGCCCGACAGCTCTCTGGAAACACCATATATTTT
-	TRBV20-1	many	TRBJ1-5	CSAQPGSQPQHF	TGCAGTGCCCAACCAGGGAGTCAGCCCCAGCATTTT
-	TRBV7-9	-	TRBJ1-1	CASSHRDGRYEAFF	TGTGCCAGCAGCCACCGGGACGGCCGGTACGAGGCTTTCTTT
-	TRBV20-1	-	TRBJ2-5	CSAPVSGEEARYF	TGCAGTGCCCCTGTGTCCGGCGAAGAGGCCCGGTACTTC
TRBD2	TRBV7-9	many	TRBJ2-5	CASSGRTSGLYQETQYF	TGTGCCAGCAGCGGACGGACTAGCGGGCTATACCAAGAGACCCAGTACTTC
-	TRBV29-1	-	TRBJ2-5	CSVDRGTQYF	TGCAGCGTTGACCGGGGGACCCAGTACTTC
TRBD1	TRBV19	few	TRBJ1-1	CASTRTGVRAFF	TGTGCCAGTACCAGGACAGGCGTGAGAGCTTTCTTT
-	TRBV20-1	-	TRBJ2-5	CSARDLREGDTQYF	TGCAGTGCTAGAGATCTGAGGGAGGGGGACACCCAGTACTTC
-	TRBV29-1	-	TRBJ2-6	CSSRANVLTF	TGCAGCTCTCGGGCCAACGTCCTGACTTTC
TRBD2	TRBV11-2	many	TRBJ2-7	CASSLGRGLAGLHEQYF	TGTGCCAGCAGCTTAGGTAGGGGACTAGCGGGACTACACGAGCAGTACTTC
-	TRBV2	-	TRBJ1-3	CASSSGFGNTIYF	TGTGCCAGCAGTTCGGGTTTCGGAAACACCATATATTTT
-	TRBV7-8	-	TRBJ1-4	CASSQGSLNEKLFF	TGTGCCAGCAGCCAGGGGTCGCTTAATGAAAAACTGTTTTTT
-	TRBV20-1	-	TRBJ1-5	CSARADNSNQPQHF	TGCAGTGCTAGAGCGGACAATAGCAATCAGCCCCAGCATTTT
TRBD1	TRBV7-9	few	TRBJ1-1	CASSRGPRNTEAFF	TGCGCCAGCAGCAGGGGGCCCAGGAACACTGAAGCTTTCTTT
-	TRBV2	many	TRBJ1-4	CASSGSQRGPNEKLFF	TGTGCCAGCAGTGGGTCCCAAAGGGGCCCTAATGAAAAACTGTTTTTT
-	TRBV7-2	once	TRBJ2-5	CASTPLSGETQYF	TGTGCCAGCACCCCATTATCTGGAGAGACCCAGTACTTC